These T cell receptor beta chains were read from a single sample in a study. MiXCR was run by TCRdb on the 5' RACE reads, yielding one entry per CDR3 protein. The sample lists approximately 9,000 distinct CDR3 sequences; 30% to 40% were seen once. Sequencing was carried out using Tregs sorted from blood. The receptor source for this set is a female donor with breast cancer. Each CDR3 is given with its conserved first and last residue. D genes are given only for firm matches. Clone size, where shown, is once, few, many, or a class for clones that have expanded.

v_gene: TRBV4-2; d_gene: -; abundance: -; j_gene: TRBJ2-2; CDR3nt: TGTGCCAGCAGCCAAGTTCCGGGTTCCGGCACCGGGGAGCTGTTTTTT; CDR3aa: CASSQVPGSGTGELFF
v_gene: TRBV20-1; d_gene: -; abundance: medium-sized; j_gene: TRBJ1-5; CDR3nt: TGCAGTGCTAGTGTGGATAGCAATCAGCCCCAGCATTTT; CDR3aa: CSASVDSNQPQHF
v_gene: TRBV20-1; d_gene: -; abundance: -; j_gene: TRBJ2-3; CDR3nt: TGCAGTGCTAGTGTTGGGGGACAAAAACTCCTCACAGATACGCAGTATTTT; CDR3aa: CSASVGGQKLLTDTQYF
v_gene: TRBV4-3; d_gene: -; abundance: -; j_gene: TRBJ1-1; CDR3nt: TGCGCCAGCAGCCAAGGACCTGGGCAGGGGAGTGACACTGAAGCTTTCTTT; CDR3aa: CASSQGPGQGSDTEAFF
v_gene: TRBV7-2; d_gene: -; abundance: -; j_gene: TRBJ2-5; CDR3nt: TGTGCCAGCAGCTTTTTCCCGCCTACCGAGGGGACCCAGTACTTC; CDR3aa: CASSFFPPTEGTQYF
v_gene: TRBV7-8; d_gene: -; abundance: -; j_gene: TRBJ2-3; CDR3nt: TGTGCCAGCAGCACGGATCACTCCACAGATACGCAGTATTTT; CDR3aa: CASSTDHSTDTQYF
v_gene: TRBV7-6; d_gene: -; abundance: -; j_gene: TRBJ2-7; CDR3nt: TGTGCCAGCACAGACGACGTCTACGAGCAGTACTTC; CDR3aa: CASTDDVYEQYF
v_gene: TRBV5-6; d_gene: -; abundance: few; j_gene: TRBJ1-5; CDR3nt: TGTGCCAGCAGCCAAAAAACAGGTTATCAGCCCCAGCATTTT; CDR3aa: CASSQKTGYQPQHF
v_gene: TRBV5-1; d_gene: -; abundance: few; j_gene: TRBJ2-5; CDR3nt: TGCGCCAGCAGCTCGGGACGGTGGCAAGAGACCCAGTACTTC; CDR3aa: CASSSGRWQETQYF
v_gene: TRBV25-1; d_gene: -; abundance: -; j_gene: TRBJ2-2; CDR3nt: TGTGCCAGCAGCGCGAACACCGGGGAGCTGTTTTTT; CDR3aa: CASSANTGELFF
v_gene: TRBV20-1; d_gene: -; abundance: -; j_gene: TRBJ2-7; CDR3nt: TGCAGTGCTACACGGGCGGCCTACGAGCAGTACTTC; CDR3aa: CSATRAAYEQYF
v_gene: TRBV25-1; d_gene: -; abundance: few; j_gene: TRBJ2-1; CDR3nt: TGTGCCAGCAGTGGATCCGTCTCGCGTAATGAGCAGTTCTTC; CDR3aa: CASSGSVSRNEQFF
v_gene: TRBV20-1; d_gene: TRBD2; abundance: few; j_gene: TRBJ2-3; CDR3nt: TGCAGTGCTAAATGGACTAGCGGGTTCACGCAGTATTTT; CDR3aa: CSAKWTSGFTQYF
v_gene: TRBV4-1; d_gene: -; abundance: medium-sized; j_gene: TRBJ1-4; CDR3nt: TGCGCCAGCGGCCGCCTGAAAAATGAAAAACTGTTTTTT; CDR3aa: CASGRLKNEKLFF
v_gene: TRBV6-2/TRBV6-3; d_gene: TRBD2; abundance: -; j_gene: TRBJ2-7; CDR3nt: TGTGCCAGCACCTCCTACAGCGGGAGGGCCGGGAGCGAGCAGTACTTC; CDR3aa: CASTSYSGRAGSEQYF
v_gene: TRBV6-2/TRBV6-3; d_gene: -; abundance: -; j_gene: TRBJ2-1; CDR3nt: TGTGCCAGCACCCTCGACTCCTACAATGAGCAGTTCTTC; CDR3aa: CASTLDSYNEQFF
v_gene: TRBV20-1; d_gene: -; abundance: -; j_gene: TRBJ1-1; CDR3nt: TGCAGTGCCCTCGGTGGGGTAATACCGAACACTGAAGCTTTCTTT; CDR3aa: CSALGGVIPNTEAFF
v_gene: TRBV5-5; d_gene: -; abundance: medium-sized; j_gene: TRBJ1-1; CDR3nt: TGTGCCAGCACCAAAAGCTTGAACACTGAAGCTTTCTTT; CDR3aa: CASTKSLNTEAFF
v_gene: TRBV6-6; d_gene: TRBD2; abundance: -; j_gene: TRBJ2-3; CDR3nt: TGTGCCAGCAGGCAGGGACTAGCGTCAGTTACGCAGTATTTT; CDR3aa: CASRQGLASVTQYF
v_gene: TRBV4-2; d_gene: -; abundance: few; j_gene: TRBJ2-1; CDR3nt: TGTGCCAGCAGCCTAGTGCGGGGTTCCTACAATGAGCAGTTCTTC; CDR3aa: CASSLVRGSYNEQFF
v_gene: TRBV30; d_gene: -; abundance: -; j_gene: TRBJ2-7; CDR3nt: TGTGCCTGGAGTAGGGGAAGCTCCTACGAGCAGTACTTC; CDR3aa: CAWSRGSSYEQYF
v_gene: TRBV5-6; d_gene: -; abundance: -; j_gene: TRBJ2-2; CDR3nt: TGTGCCAGCAGCTTGTGTCCCCATTGCCCCGGGGAGCTGTTTTTT; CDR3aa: CASSLCPHCPGELFF
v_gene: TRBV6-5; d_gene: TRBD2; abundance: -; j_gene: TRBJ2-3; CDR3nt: TGTGCCAGCAGCCGACCGACTAGCGGGAGTGGGACAGATACGCAGTATTTT; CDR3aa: CASSRPTSGSGTDTQYF
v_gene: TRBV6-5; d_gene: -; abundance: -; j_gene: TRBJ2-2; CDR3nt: TGTGCCAGCAGACGAAACCCGAACACCGGGGAGCTGTTTTTT; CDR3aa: CASRRNPNTGELFF
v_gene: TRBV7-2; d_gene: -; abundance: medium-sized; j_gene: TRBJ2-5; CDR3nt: TGTGCCAGTGGTCTAGCTGGGACCCAGTACTTC; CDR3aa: CASGLAGTQYF
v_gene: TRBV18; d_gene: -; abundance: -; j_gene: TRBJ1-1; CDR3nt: TGTGCCAGCTCACCTCTAAGGGGCTCCATGAACACTGAAGCTTTCTTT; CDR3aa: CASSPLRGSMNTEAFF
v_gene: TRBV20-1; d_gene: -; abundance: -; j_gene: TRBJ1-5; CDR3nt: TGCAGTGCTATGGGAGGTTGGGGCAATCAGCCCCAGCATTTT; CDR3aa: CSAMGGWGNQPQHF
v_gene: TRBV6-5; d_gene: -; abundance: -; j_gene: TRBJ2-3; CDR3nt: TGTGCCAGCAGAAATCAGGGGCCCCAGTATTTT; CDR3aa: CASRNQGPQYF
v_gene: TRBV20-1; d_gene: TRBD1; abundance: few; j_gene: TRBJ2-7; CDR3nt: TGCAGTGCTAGATACCCGGGACAGTCTCCCTACGAGCAGTACTTC; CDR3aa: CSARYPGQSPYEQYF
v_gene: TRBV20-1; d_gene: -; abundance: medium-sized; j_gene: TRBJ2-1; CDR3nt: TGCAGTGCTACTAGAGGCAATGAGCAGTTCTTC; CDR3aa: CSATRGNEQFF